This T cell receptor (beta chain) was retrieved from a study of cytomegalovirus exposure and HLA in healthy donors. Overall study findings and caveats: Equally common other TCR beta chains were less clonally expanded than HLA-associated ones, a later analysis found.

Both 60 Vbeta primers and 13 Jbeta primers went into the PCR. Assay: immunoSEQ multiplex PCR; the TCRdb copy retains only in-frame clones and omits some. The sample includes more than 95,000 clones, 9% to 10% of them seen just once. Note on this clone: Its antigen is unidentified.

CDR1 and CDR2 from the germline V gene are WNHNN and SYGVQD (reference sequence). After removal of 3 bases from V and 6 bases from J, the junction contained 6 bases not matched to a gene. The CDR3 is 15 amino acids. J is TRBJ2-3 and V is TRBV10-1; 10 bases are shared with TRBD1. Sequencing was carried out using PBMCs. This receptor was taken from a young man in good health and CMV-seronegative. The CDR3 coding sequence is TGCGCCAGCAGTGACACCGGGACAGGGGTGGATACGCAGTATTTT. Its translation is CASSDTGTGVDTQYF.